Listed here are 24 T cell receptor beta chains from one sample, sequenced in a study of blood T cell repertoires in COVID-19. The repertoire was sequenced with immunoSEQ multiplex PCR; TCRdb's copy has only in-frame clones and lacks some. The sample yields 35,000 to 45,000 clones, around four fifths seen once. Sequenced sample: peripheral blood. The source of these receptors is a man aged 50-59 years with active COVID-19.

This chain's CDR3 is CASSDSSGGNNEQFF. The CDR3 nucleotides are TGTGCCAGCAGTGACTCGAGCGGGGGGAACAATGAGCAGTTCTTC. The chain uses TRBV6-4 and TRBJ2-1, with 9 positions matching TRBD2. CDR1 is MRHNA and CDR2 is SNTAGT in the germline V gene. The CDR3 is made up of 15 amino acids. Trimming at V came to 0 bases and at J to 5 bases, leaving 2 bases not matched to a gene.

This chain uses TRBV5-6 with TRBJ1-5; no definite D call. The CDR3 has 16 amino acids. V dropped 3 bases and J dropped 0 bases, with 13 bases sitting between them. From germline, CDR1 is SGHDT and CDR2 YYEEEE. The CDR3 coding sequence is TGTGCCAGCAGCTCTGGAAACCGGGGTAGCAATCAGCCCCAGCATTTT. Amino acid sequence: CASSSGNRGSNQPQHF.

The CDR3 protein is CASRSGGKETQYF. CDR3 sequence (DNA): TGTGCCAGCCGTAGCGGGGGGAAAGAGACCCAGTACTTC. The chain combines TRBV6-5 with TRBJ2-5, with TRBD2 matching 10 bases. Trimming at V came to 8 bases and at J to 3 bases, leaving 3 bases not matched to a gene. The CDR3 contains 13 residues. The germline CDR1 and CDR2 sequences are MNHEY and SVGAGI.

V usage is TRBV7-3 and J usage is TRBJ2-5; D might be TRBD1 (5 bases). CDR1 and CDR2 from the germline V gene are SGHTA and FQGTGA. Between the trimmed V and J ends, which lost 2 bases and 5 bases, there was a span of 9 bases. The CDR3 is 13 residues long. CDR3 DNA sequence: TGTGCCAGCAGCTTACAAGGGGCGGAGACCCAGTACTTC. It specifies CASSLQGAETQYF.

This chain links TRBV21-1 with TRBJ2-7; the table gives TRBD2 as D, unverified against the DNA. TRBV21-1 is given as a pseudogene. CDR3 length: 15 amino acids. This chain's CDR3 is CASSKTKPRVGEQYF. In DNA, the CDR3 is TGTGCCAGCAGCAAAACCAAGCCTAGAGTCGGCGAGCAGTACTTC.

This chain connects TRBV24-1 to TRBJ2-1; 10 bases are a match to TRBD2. CDR3 size: 18 residues. Trimming at V came to 4 bases and at J to 8 bases, leaving 16 bases not matched to a gene. Germline V lookup: CDR1 KGHDR, CDR2 SFDVKD. CDR3 protein: CATSEVAGGRVLLHEQFF. CDR3 nucleotide sequence: TGTGCCACCAGTGAGGTAGCGGGGGGCCGGGTTCTGCTACATGAGCAGTTCTTC.

The chain employs TRBV5-5 and TRBJ2-7; D gene unclear. Trimming took 7 bases from V and 1 from J, leaving 6 bases between them. This CDR3 has 11 amino acids. Germline V gene sequence: CDR1 SGHKS, CDR2 YYEKEE (reference sequence). As DNA, the CDR3 is TGTGCCAGCCAGGTTTCCTACGAGCAGTACTTC. Its translation is CASQVSYEQYF.

The rearrangement joins TRBV27 to TRBJ2-1; D perhaps matches TRBD1 (5 bases). The V gene lost 3 bases and the J gene lost 9 bases, with 15 bases spanning the gap. Per germline, CDR1 MNHEY and CDR2 SMNVEV (reference sequence). This CDR3 is built from 14 residues. The CDR3 nucleotides read TGTGCCAGCAGTTTGCGGCAGGGCCTCAGTGAGCAGTTCTTC. It yields the protein CASSLRQGLSEQFF.

The chain uses TRBV6-5 and TRBJ2-1, with 8 bases identical to TRBD1. CDR3 length: 14 residues. With 8 bases clipped from V and 9 bases from J, the junction kept 12 bases outside the gene matches. Germline V gene lookup returns CDR1 MNHEY and CDR2 SVGAGI. The CDR3 sequence: CASSQDRVLIEQFF. CDR3 sequence (DNA): TGTGCCAGCTCACAGGACAGGGTGCTGATTGAGCAGTTCTTC.

The rearrangement links TRBV6-2 or TRBV6-3 to TRBJ1-2; D may be TRBD1 (6 bases). Trimming cost V 3 bases and J 0 bases, with 8 bases left between them. Germline lookup yields CDR1 MNHEY and CDR2 SVGEGT. This CDR3 is 14 amino acids long. The CDR3: CASSYWDTNYGYTF. The DNA of the CDR3 is TGTGCCAGCAGTTATTGGGACACTAACTATGGCTACACCTTC.

J is TRBJ2-1 and V is TRBV6-1; 8 bases match TRBD2. Germline trimming cut 1 base from V and 15 bases from J; bases unmatched to any gene: 8. Per the germline V gene, CDR1 is MNHNS and CDR2 is SASEGT. The CDR3 runs to 13 residues. The DNA for the CDR3 is TGTGCCAGCAGTGAAGAGGGGCTGGCGGGAGGGTTCTTC. Its translation: CASSEEGLAGGFF.

The chain links TRBV7-9 to TRBJ2-3; 7 bases align to TRBD2. After removal of 5 bases from V and 4 bases from J, the junction contained 3 bases not matched to a gene. Germline assignment: CDR1 SEHNR and CDR2 FQNEAQ (reference sequence). The CDR3 covers 13 residues. CDR3 coding DNA: TGTGCCAGCAGCCCCAGCGGGGCAGATACGCAGTATTTT. Translating gives CASSPSGADTQYF.

This clone was counted once. The chain joins TRBV15 to TRBJ2-1; 15 nucleotides agree with TRBD2. Per germline, CDR1 LNHNV and CDR2 YYDKDF (reference sequence). The ends lost 4 bases at V and 9 bases at J; junction bases unmatched: 10. The CDR3 has 17 amino acids. The chain's CDR3 is CATSKPGLAGGLFEQFF. CDR3 nucleotide sequence: TGTGCCACCAGCAAACCGGGACTAGCGGGGGGCCTCTTTGAGCAGTTCTTC.

The chain recombines TRBV7-2 with TRBJ2-1; D unclear. This CDR3 has 14 residues. Trimming removed 1 base at V and 5 bases at J, with 9 bases between. Germline-derived CDR1 and CDR2 are SGHTA and FQGNSA. The CDR3 region has the DNA TGTGCCAGCAGCTTAGGCCCTAGAAACAATGAGCAGTTCTTC. It codes for CASSLGPRNNEQFF.

This clone appeared once. The chain recombines TRBV6-2 or TRBV6-3 with TRBJ2-5, with TRBD2 matching over 8 bases. This CDR3 comprises 17 residues. Germline trimming cut 4 bases from V and 1 base from J; bases unmatched to any gene: 11. Germline CDR1 reads MNHEY; CDR2 reads SVGEGT. The CDR3 region is CASSSGRTGGIQETQYF. CDR3 coding DNA: TGTGCCAGCAGTTCCGGTCGTACGGGAGGGATCCAAGAGACCCAGTACTTC.

The chain has TRBV10-3 and TRBJ1-1; 8 bases align to TRBD1. The CDR3 extends over 16 amino acids. The V and J ends lost 8 bases and 0 bases, in that order; junction bases with no gene match: 11. Germline V gene data show CDR1 as ENHRY and CDR2 as SYGVKD. The CDR3 sequence is CAIGGQAGLMNTEAFF. Written as DNA, the CDR3 is TGTGCCATCGGGGGACAGGCCGGATTAATGAACACTGAAGCTTTCTTT.

The chain combines TRBV29-1 with TRBJ2-1; 10 bases align to TRBD2. V was pared by 4 bases and J by 4 bases, with 10 bases of the junction left unmatched. This CDR3 comprises 16 residues. Germline V gene lookup returns CDR1 SQVTM and CDR2 ANQGSEA. CDR3 sequence reads: CSVVSSGSLPYNEQFF. CDR3 coding DNA: TGCAGCGTTGTGTCTAGCGGGAGCCTCCCGTACAATGAGCAGTTCTTC.

J is TRBJ2-5 and V is TRBV19; the D gene is possibly TRBD2 (6 bases). Per the germline V gene, CDR1 is LNHDA and CDR2 is SQIVND (reference sequence). This CDR3 comprises 15 residues. The V and J ends lost 3 bases and 5 bases respectively, with 16 bases between them. The CDR3 bases are TGTGCCAGTAGTATCCTCCAGGGAGGTAGGGAGACCCAGTACTTC. Encoded protein: CASSILQGGRETQYF.

The CDR3 is CASSQDLGSGETQYF. CDR3 nucleotides: TGTGCCAGCAGCCAAGATCTGGGGAGCGGAGAGACCCAGTACTTC. The chain couples TRBV14 to TRBJ2-5; TRBD2 is a possible D gene (5 bases). Germline lookup yields CDR1 SGHDN and CDR2 FVKESK. The CDR3 sequence is 15 residues long. Deletions cut 0 bases from V and 4 bases from J, with 12 bases between.

V gene TRBV19 combines with J gene TRBJ1-3; a weak D match, TRBD1 (5 bases). The V end was cut by 5 bases, the J end by 2 bases, with 10 bases between. Germline CDR1 LNHDA, CDR2 SQIVND (reference sequence). This CDR3 is built from 14 residues. The CDR3 coding sequence is TGTGCCAGTAGTCAGGGTGCGGCTGGAAACACCATATATTTT. Translated: CASSQGAAGNTIYF.

V is TRBV19 and J is TRBJ2-1; D possibly corresponds to TRBD2 (5 bases). This CDR3 contains 12 residues. CDR1 is LNHDA and CDR2 is SQIVND in the germline V gene (reference sequence). The V end was cut by 4 bases, the J end by 8 bases, with 9 bases between. The CDR3 spells CASSKRTDEQFF. Here the CDR3 DNA reads TGTGCCAGTAGTAAGCGGACGGATGAGCAGTTCTTC.

The V and J genes are TRBV5-8 and TRBJ2-7; D is possibly TRBD2 (5 bases). V lost 1 base and J 1 base, leaving 12 bases between the germline ends. Per the germline V gene, CDR1 is SGHTS and CDR2 is YDEGEE. CDR3 size: 15 residues. The CDR3 loop is CASSLNPGISYEQYF. The CDR3 region has the DNA TGTGCCAGCAGCTTGAATCCGGGGATTTCCTACGAGCAGTACTTC. Filled out from reference TRBV5-8 and TRBJ2-7, the complete variable domain reads EAGVTQSPTHLIKTRGQQATLRCSPISGHTSVYWYQQALGLGLQFLLWYDEGEERNRGNFPPRFSGRQFPNYSSELNVNALELEDSALYLCASSLNPGISYEQYFGPGTRLTVT.

The chain has TRBV3-1 (or the pseudogene TRBV3-2) and TRBJ2-3; TRBD1 might be the D (5 bases). Germline lookup yields CDR1 LGHDT and CDR2 YNNKEL (reference sequence). V was shortened by 3 bases and J by 2 bases, with 15 bases between the two germline ends. The CDR3 sequence is 16 residues long. The CDR3 coding sequence is TGTGCCAGCAGCCATAGAGGACAATTCCACACAGATACGCAGTATTTT. Translation gives CASSHRGQFHTDTQYF.

This sequence joins TRBV19 and TRBJ1-4, with 9 bases identical to TRBD1. Germline-derived CDR1 and CDR2 are LNHDA and SQIVND (reference sequence). The J segment lost 2 bases and the V segment lost 0 bases, leaving 7 bases of the junction unmatched. The CDR3 length is 18 residues. The CDR3 DNA follows: TGTGCCAGTAGTATAGACCTTGAGACAGGGGGGACTAATGAAAAACTGTTTTTT. Residues: CASSIDLETGGTNEKLFF.